These 3 T cell receptor beta chains were all obtained from the same sample, sequenced in a study of vaccination effects on CD4 cells after COVID-19. These receptors have no identified antigens. TCRdb keeps only in-frame clones here, not all; method: immunoSEQ multiplex PCR. Here the sample spans tens of thousands of clones, approximately 72% being singletons. Viral peptide pools were used in the ViraFEST assay to expand antigen-specific CD4+ T cells, and sequencing came afterward. At the end of 10 days of culture, CD4+ T cells were isolated. Vaccinated recipients, who were negative for nucleocapsid antibodies, had no history of SARS-CoV-2 infection. Material: CD4+ T cells from PBMCs cultured with HCoV-NL63 spike peptides, obtained before COVID-19 vaccination. The receptor source for this set is a human donor who received a COVID-19 vaccine.

J is TRBJ2-2 and V is TRBV7-2, with 9 bases fitting TRBD1. V shed 3 bases and J 13 bases; nucleotides not matched to a gene: 3. The CDR3 runs 12 residues. Germline V gives CDR1 SGHTA, CDR2 FQGNSA. CDR3 region: CASSFTGGWLFF. The CDR3 nucleotides read TGTGCCAGCAGCTTTACAGGGGGCTGGCTGTTTTTT.

This clone was seen a handful of times. The rearrangement links TRBV27 to TRBJ1-4; no clear D gene. CDR3 length: 17 residues. Germline V gene sequence: CDR1 MNHEY, CDR2 SMNVEV (reference sequence). V shed 0 bases and J shed 10 bases, with 21 bases lying between them. CDR3 coding DNA: TGTGCCAGCAGTTTATCGGCCCAACAGATCAAGGCGGGAAAACTGTTTTTT. Protein: CASSLSAQQIKAGKLFF.

This clone was observed a handful of times. This chain joins TRBV4-1 and TRBJ2-1; D uncertain. Between the trimmed V and J ends, which lost 7 bases and 7 bases, there was a span of 11 bases. CDR1 MGHRA and CDR2 YSYEKL come from the germline V gene. CDR3 size: 12 residues. The chain's CDR3 is CASKGWENEQFF. CDR3 sequence (DNA): TGCGCCAGCAAGGGTTGGGAAAATGAGCAGTTCTTC.